This TCR beta chain was recorded in a study of OX40 agonist ivuxolimab in advanced cancers. Repertoires were generated with immunoSEQ multiplex PCR, while TCRdb's copy carries only in-frame clones and drops some. The data contain tens of thousands of clones, around four fifths of them seen just once; the ten biggest clones take up 2% to 3%. V was shortened by 3 bases and J by 4 bases, with 13 bases between the two germline ends. This CDR3 contains 14 residues. CDR1 is LNHDA and CDR2 is SQIVND in the germline V gene (reference sequence). Worth noting for this clone: Its antigen remains unknown.

Notes on the study in general: Mean expanded clone counts were higher in CD8+ than CD4+ T cells.

Sequencing was performed on CD4+ or CD8+ T cells sorted from blood, taken in a trial of the OX40 agonist ivuxolimab. The rearrangement joins TRBV19 to TRBJ2-7; possibly TRBD2 for D (5 bases). The clonotype originates from an adult with an advanced solid tumor such as melanoma, head and neck, liver or kidney cancer. The CDR3 sequence: CASSIPPGIYEQYF. In DNA form, the CDR3 reads TGTGCCAGTAGTATCCCCCCCGGGATATACGAGCAGTACTTC. Complete variable domain (other parts from reference TRBV19 and TRBJ2-7): DGGITQSPKYLFRKEGQNVTLSCEQNLNHDAMYWYRQDPGQGLRLIYYSQIVNDFQKGDIAEGYSVSREKKESFPLTVTSAQKNPTAFYLCASSIPPGIYEQYFGPGTRLTVT.